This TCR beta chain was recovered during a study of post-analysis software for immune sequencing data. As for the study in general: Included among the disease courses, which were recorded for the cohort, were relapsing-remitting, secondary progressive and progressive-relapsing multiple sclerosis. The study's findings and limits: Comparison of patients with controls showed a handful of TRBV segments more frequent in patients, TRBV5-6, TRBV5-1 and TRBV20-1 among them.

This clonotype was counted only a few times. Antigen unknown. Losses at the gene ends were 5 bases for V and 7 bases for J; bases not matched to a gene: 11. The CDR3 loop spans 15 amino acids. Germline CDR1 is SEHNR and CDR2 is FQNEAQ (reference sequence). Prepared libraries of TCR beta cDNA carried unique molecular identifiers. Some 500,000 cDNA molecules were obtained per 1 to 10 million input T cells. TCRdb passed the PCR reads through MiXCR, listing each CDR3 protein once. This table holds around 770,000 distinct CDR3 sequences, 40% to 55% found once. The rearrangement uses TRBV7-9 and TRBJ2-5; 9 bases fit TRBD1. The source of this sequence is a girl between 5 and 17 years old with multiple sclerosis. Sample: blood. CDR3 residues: CASSRGQGPLGTQYF. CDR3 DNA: TGTGCCAGCAGCCGGGGACAGGGCCCTTTGGGGACCCAGTACTTC.